The T cell receptor (beta chain) described here comes from a study of T-cell memory formation after mild COVID-19. Study-wide points: Shrinking CD4+ clones were chiefly CM and EM; CD8+ ones were chiefly EMRA. Day 15 to 85 contracting clones showed balanced CD4/CD8; day 15 to 37 expanders favored CD4+. In pre-infection memory, a portion of responding clones appeared, which suggested that cross-reactive memory joined.

Via MiXCR, TCRdb re-called the 5' RACE reads, giving one row per CDR3 protein. The table includes hundreds of thousands of distinct CDR3 sequences, about 22% detected once. This clonotype was seen only a few times. The antigen is not known. V shed 5 bases, J shed 5 bases, and the junction held 10 bases outside the gene matches. The CDR3 consists of 15 residues. This clonotype was obtained from an adult woman who had mild COVID-19 (a few samples of this study predate the infection). Cell type and time point are not known. Material for sequencing was PBMCs or a T cell subset sorted from them (not recorded which). The chain joins TRBV12-3 or TRBV12-4 to TRBJ1-2; 8 positions agree with TRBD1. The CDR3 nucleotides read TGTGCCAGCAGTCCTGGACAGGGATTGGCGTATGGCTACACCTTC. The encoded protein is CASSPGQGLAYGYTF.